Following are 29 T cell receptor beta chains from one sample sequenced in a study of T cell responses to AZD1222 COVID-19 vaccine. The protocol was immunoSEQ multiplex PCR, while the TCRdb copy is restricted to in-frame clones and leaves out a portion. Here the sample spans 90,000 to 120,000 clones, about nine tenths being singletons. The material was peripheral blood, obtained on day 0 of AZD1222 vaccination. These receptors came from an adult in good health.

Here the CDR3 reads CAWSVGLGHEQFF. The CDR3 coding sequence is TGTGCCTGGAGTGTCGGCCTAGGCCATGAGCAGTTCTTC. The chain uses TRBV30 and TRBJ2-1; D ambiguous. The CDR3 runs to 13 residues. In germline, CDR1 is GTSNPN, CDR2 SVGIG (reference sequence). Trimming pared 0 bases from V and 8 bases from J, leaving 11 bases between.

This clone was picked up one time. V is TRBV19 and J is TRBJ1-5, with TRBD1 matching over 8 bases. Germline CDR1 and CDR2: LNHDA and SQIVND (reference sequence). The CDR3 consists of 14 residues. Losses at the gene ends were 5 bases for V and 2 bases for J; bases not matched to a gene: 2. The CDR3 coding sequence is TGTGCCAGTAGTCCGACAGGGGGCAATCAGCCCCAGCATTTT. Its protein product is CASSPTGGNQPQHF.

This sequence joins TRBV4-1 and TRBJ1-5; unclear D gene. The ends were cut back, 1 base at V and 0 bases at J, with 7 bases in the middle. The CDR3 contains 15 residues. Germline V gives CDR1 MGHRA, CDR2 YSYEKL. In DNA form, the CDR3 reads TGCGCCAGCAGCCAAGCACAGCTTAGCAATCAGCCCCAGCATTTT. This gives the protein CASSQAQLSNQPQHF.

This clone was counted once. This sequence joins TRBV4-1 and TRBJ2-1; tentative D call: TRBD2 (5 bases). V was pared by 1 base and J by 3 bases, with 13 bases between. Looked up from germline, CDR1 is MGHRA and CDR2 is YSYEKL. This CDR3 region has 16 residues. This CDR3 is CASSQVVASRYNEQFF. CDR3 nucleotide sequence: TGCGCCAGCAGCCAAGTGGTTGCTAGCCGCTACAATGAGCAGTTCTTC.

V gene TRBV10-3 combines with J gene TRBJ2-3; D is unclear. The CDR3 is 13 amino acids. Per germline, CDR1 ENHRY and CDR2 SYGVKD. With 6 bases removed from V and 0 bases from J, the gap between germline ends came to 7 bases. CDR3 sequence: CAIRAGSTDTQYF. For the CDR3, the DNA is TGTGCCATCAGGGCTGGAAGCACAGATACGCAGTATTTT.

The J gene is TRBJ2-1, the V gene TRBV27, with D possibly TRBD1 on 6 matching bases. The CDR3 consists of 11 residues. In germline, CDR1 is MNHEY, CDR2 SMNVEV (reference sequence). V was pared by 7 bases and J by 10 bases, with 11 bases between. The CDR3 reads CASTDRKEQFF. CDR3 bases: TGTGCCAGCACCGACAGGAAGGAGCAGTTCTTC.

The CDR3 coding sequence is TGTGCCAGCAGTTTGGGAACAAGCGGCAATCAGCCCCAGCATTTT. It specifies CASSLGTSGNQPQHF. The rearrangement uses TRBV27 and TRBJ1-5, with unresolved D. Per the germline V gene, CDR1 is MNHEY and CDR2 is SMNVEV (reference sequence). The ends were cut back, 3 bases at V and 2 bases at J, with 11 bases in the middle. This CDR3 has 15 amino acids.

The chain couples TRBV3-1 (or the pseudogene TRBV3-2) to TRBJ2-5; 9 bases line up with TRBD2. Germline V CDR1 and CDR2: LGHDT, YNNKEL (reference sequence). The trim removed 0 bases at V and 0 bases at J, leaving 17 bases unmatched. This CDR3 has 21 amino acids. The CDR3 DNA reads as TGTGCCAGCAGCCAAGAGAGGCGGCTAGCGGGGCCCGAGGGGTACCAAGAGACCCAGTACTTC. It encodes CASSQERRLAGPEGYQETQYF.

The chain has TRBV27 and TRBJ1-5, with D perhaps TRBD1 (5 bases). This CDR3 contains 13 residues. The V end was cut by 4 bases, the J end by 9 bases, with 13 bases between. Germline V CDR1 and CDR2: MNHEY, SMNVEV (reference sequence). The CDR3 loop is CASSWDGRRPQHF. CDR3 DNA: TGTGCCAGCAGTTGGGACGGGCGTCGGCCCCAGCATTTT.

This clone was detected once. The rearrangement links TRBV9 to TRBJ2-3, with D hard to call. This CDR3 has 15 amino acids. Trimming removed 0 bases at V and 7 bases at J, with 15 bases between. Germline CDR1 is SGDLS and CDR2 is YYNGEE. CDR3 nucleotide sequence: TGTGCCAGCAGCGTAGTGAGTAGCCAGCCAAATACGCAGTATTTT. Amino acids: CASSVVSSQPNTQYF.

The chain uses TRBV5-5 and TRBJ2-3, with no clear D. Germline assignment: CDR1 SGHKS and CDR2 YYEKEE (reference sequence). CDR3 length: 14 amino acids. Trimming took 2 bases from V and 2 from J, leaving 9 bases between them. The CDR3 DNA reads as TGTGCCAGCAGCTTTGAGGCCTTCACAGATACGCAGTATTTT. This encodes CASSFEAFTDTQYF.

V usage is TRBV5-1 and J usage is TRBJ1-1, with D unresolved. Germline assignment: CDR1 SGHRS and CDR2 YFSETQ. The CDR3 is made up of 14 amino acids. V lost 5 bases, J lost 0 bases, and 11 bases lay in between. The CDR3, as DNA: TGCGCCAGCAGTATTGAGTTCATGAACACTGAAGCTTTCTTT. Its translation: CASSIEFMNTEAFF. Full variable domain (outside the CDR3, taken from reference TRBV5-1 and TRBJ1-1): KAGVTQTPRYLIKTRGQQVTLSCSPISGHRSVSWYQQTPGQGLQFLFEYFSETQRNKGNFPGRFSGRQFSNSRSEMNVSTLELGDSALYLCASSIEFMNTEAFFGQGTRLTVV.

The chain links TRBV11-2 to TRBJ1-5, with D perhaps matching TRBD1 (5 bases). CDR3 length: 16 residues. Germline V lookup: CDR1 SGHAT, CDR2 FQNNGV. Trimming stripped 2 bases from V and 4 bases from J, with 15 bases between. The CDR3 here is CASSLLIGGINQPQHF. The DNA of the CDR3 is TGTGCCAGCAGCTTACTTATCGGGGGGATAAATCAGCCCCAGCATTTT.

The chain joins TRBV7-9 to TRBJ1-6, with 7 bases fitting TRBD1. From germline, CDR1 is SEHNR and CDR2 FQNEAQ (reference sequence). The ends lost 2 bases at V and 0 bases at J; junction bases unmatched: 7. This CDR3 is 18 amino acids long. The DNA for the CDR3 is TGTGCCAGCAGCTTAAAGGAGGGACAGAGCTCCTATAATTCACCCCTCCACTTT. It specifies CASSLKEGQSSYNSPLHF.

This clone was seen just once. This sequence joins TRBV5-4 and TRBJ1-4; D gene ambiguous. The CDR3 runs to 14 residues. Trimming took 1 base from V and 8 from J, leaving 12 bases between them. CDR1 and CDR2 from the germline V gene are SGHNT and YYREEE (reference sequence). The CDR3 DNA reads TGTGCCAGCAGCTTGAGTCCGAGTTACGAAAAACTGTTTTTT. This translates into CASSLSPSYEKLFF.

CDR3 nucleotide sequence: TGTGCCAGTAGTGTTTCGGGGGGTAATTTCGCCCAGCATTTT. Translation: CASSVSGGNFAQHF. The chain links TRBV19 to TRBJ1-5, with a possible D match to TRBD1 (5 bases). The CDR3 extends over 14 amino acids. The V gene's germline CDR1 is LNHDA and CDR2 SQIVND (reference sequence). The V and J ends lost 5 bases and 11 bases respectively, with 19 bases between them.

This rearrangement joins TRBV23-1 to TRBJ1-4; D is unclear. TRBV23-1 is annotated as an ORF whose role is uncertain. The CDR3 extends over 15 amino acids. V was shortened by 6 bases and J by 3 bases, with 14 bases between the two germline ends. The CDR3: CASRFKQQSNEKLFF. The CDR3 region has the DNA TGCGCCAGCAGATTCAAGCAGCAATCTAATGAAAAACTGTTTTTT.

This clone was seen only once. V usage is TRBV2 and J usage is TRBJ2-2; a weak D match, TRBD2 (6 bases). This CDR3 spans 13 amino acids. V dropped 9 bases and J dropped 4 bases, with 12 bases sitting between them. Germline-derived CDR1 and CDR2 are SNHLY and FYNNEI. Here the CDR3 DNA reads TGTGCCAGTGAGCGGACTATCACCGGGGAGCTGTTTTTT. Its protein product is CASERTITGELFF.

The sample holds one count of this clone. The chain uses TRBV27 and TRBJ1-5; 7 bases are shared with TRBD1. Germline trimming cut 6 bases from V and 1 base from J; bases unmatched to any gene: 12. CDR1 is MNHEY, CDR2 SMNVEV, per germline (reference sequence). There are 17 residues in the CDR3. CDR3 amino acids: CASSPLQGRSSNQPQHF. In DNA, the CDR3 is TGTGCCAGCAGCCCATTACAGGGGCGATCGAGCAATCAGCCCCAGCATTTT.

The CDR3 DNA is TGTGCTAGTGGTTTGGTACTCTCAGATACGCAGTATTTT. Amino acid sequence: CASGLVLSDTQYF. The V call is TRBV12-5, the J call TRBJ2-3, with D hard to call. The V end lost 0 bases, the J end lost 4 bases, and 5 bases lay between the germline ends. In germline, CDR1 is LGHNT, CDR2 FRNRAP. There are 13 residues in the CDR3.

This chain links TRBV12-3 or TRBV12-4 with TRBJ2-7; D is undetermined. V lost 1 base and J 5 bases, leaving 9 bases between the germline ends. The CDR3 totals 13 residues. In DNA form, the CDR3 reads TGTGCCAGCAGTTTAGGGAAAGGTAACGAGCAGTACTTC. Translating gives CASSLGKGNEQYF.

The gene calls are TRBV10-3 and TRBJ2-3; tentative D call: TRBD1 (6 bases). From germline, CDR1 is ENHRY and CDR2 SYGVKD. V lost 4 bases and J lost 4, with 9 bases in between. The CDR3 is made up of 13 amino acids. The CDR3 DNA reads as TGTGCCATCAGTGTGTCAGGGGCAGATACGCAGTATTTT. Translating gives CAISVSGADTQYF.

The chain links TRBV15 to TRBJ1-2, with 8 bases aligning to TRBD1. Germline lookup yields CDR1 LNHNV and CDR2 YYDKDF (reference sequence). V lost 2 bases, J lost 4 bases, and 6 bases stayed unmatched. This CDR3 comprises 15 residues. The CDR3 bases are TGTGCCACCAGCAGAACAGGACAGGGTAGCTATGGCTACACCTTC. This gives the protein CATSRTGQGSYGYTF.

The CDR3 loop is CASRSGELFF. In DNA, the CDR3 is TGTGCCAGCAGGTCCGGGGAGCTGTTTTTT. The chain employs TRBV12-3 or TRBV12-4 and TRBJ2-2; D gene ambiguous. Trimming removed 6 bases from V and 6 bases from J, with 2 bases in between. This CDR3 contains 10 residues.

The CDR3 sequence is CASGLGMAISPLHF. In DNA, the CDR3 is TGTGCCAGCGGACTAGGGATGGCAATTTCACCCCTCCACTTT. The chain recombines TRBV18 with TRBJ1-6; D is unclear. V shed 8 bases and J shed 9 bases, with 17 bases lying between them. The V gene's germline CDR1 is KGHSH and CDR2 LQKENI. The CDR3 is 14 residues long.

In its sample, this clone was seen a few times. DNA of the CDR3: TGTGCCAGCAGTCTGACCCGGGACAGCTATAATTCACCCCTCCACTTT. Its translation: CASSLTRDSYNSPLHF. J is TRBJ1-6 and V is TRBV28, with 7 bases fitting TRBD1. The CDR3 consists of 16 residues. The junction had 7 bases not matched to a gene; V was cut back by 5 bases and J by 3 bases. The germline V gene has CDR1 MDHEN and CDR2 SYDVKM.

The chain combines TRBV13 with TRBJ1-2, with TRBD1 identical over 10 bases. The V and J ends lost 5 bases and 3 bases, in that order; junction bases with no gene match: 3. CDR3 length equals 14 residues. Germline-derived CDR1 and CDR2 are PRHDT and FYEKMQ (reference sequence). The CDR3 region is CASSLGTGDYGYTF. DNA for the CDR3: TGTGCCAGCAGCCTCGGGACAGGGGACTATGGCTACACCTTC.

The chain combines TRBV7-3 with TRBJ1-6; the match to TRBD1 covers 7 bases. The V gene's germline CDR1 is SGHTA and CDR2 FQGTGA. This CDR3 region has 15 residues. Trimming cost V 0 bases and J 4 bases; bases outside gene matches: 0. The CDR3 sequence is CASSLTGQYNSPLHF. The CDR3 nucleotides are TGTGCCAGCAGCTTAACGGGACAGTATAATTCACCCCTCCACTTT.

V gene TRBV6-5 combines with J gene TRBJ1-1; a possible D gene is TRBD1 (6 bases). The CDR3 consists of 15 residues. Trimming cost V 8 bases and J 1 base, with 17 bases left between them. Germline V lookup: CDR1 MNHEY, CDR2 SVGAGI. The CDR3 DNA follows: TGTGCCAGCTCGGCAAATCTGGACAGGAACACTGAAGCTTTCTTT. Encoded protein: CASSANLDRNTEAFF.